A selection of T cell receptor beta chains follows, all from one sample in a study of blood T cell repertoires in COVID-19. Clones were sequenced by immunoSEQ multiplex PCR, and TCRdb holds only the in-frame ones, with some missing. The table lists about 260,000 clones, around 87% of them singletons. The sequenced material came from peripheral blood. These receptors originate from a middle-aged woman who had recovered from COVID-19. The CDR3 runs from the conserved cysteine through the conserved F or W. D genes are given only for firm matches. Rows give clone size only sometimes, using once, few, many, or a class for an expanded clone.

NA TRBJ1-4 TRBV4-1 TRBD1 CASSHFGQGPNEKLFF TGCGCCAGCAGCCACTTCGGACAGGGGCCTAATGAAAAACTGTTTTTT
NA TRBJ2-7 TRBV5-1 TRBD2 CASSLRGGRVDEQYF TGCGCCAGCAGCTTGCGGGGGGGCCGGGTGGACGAGCAGTACTTC
NA TRBJ2-3 TRBV5-1 TRBD2 CASRRGLAGTDTQYF TGCGCCAGCAGGCGGGGACTAGCGGGCACAGATACGCAGTATTTT
NA TRBJ1-2 TRBV6-2/TRBV6-3 NA CASSLRSHGDGYTF TGTGCCAGCAGTTTACGCAGCCACGGAGATGGCTACACCTTC
NA TRBJ2-7 TRBV27 TRBD1 CASRDSLYEQYF TGTGCCAGCCGGGACAGTCTCTACGAGCAGTACTTC
NA TRBJ1-3 TRBV7-2 TRBD1 CASSPGTGDTIYF TGTGCCAGCAGCCCAGGGACAGGGGACACCATATATTTT
NA TRBJ2-5 TRBV4-3 TRBD2 CASSQVAWLAGGHGPQYF TGCGCCAGCAGCCAAGTAGCATGGCTAGCGGGGGGGCATGGGCCCCAGTACTTC
NA TRBJ1-4 TRBV19 NA CASSIDREGTNEKLFF TGTGCCAGTAGTATAGACAGGGAGGGGACTAATGAAAAACTGTTTTTT
NA TRBJ1-1 TRBV27 NA CASGGLREAFF TGTGCCAGCGGGGGGTTGCGGGAAGCTTTCTTT
few TRBJ1-1 TRBV3-1/TRBV3-2 NA CASSDRGQPNTEAFF TGTGCCAGCAGCGACAGAGGACAACCGAACACTGAAGCTTTCTTT
NA TRBJ2-3 TRBV5-1 NA CASSLGASGTDTQYF TGCGCCAGCAGCCTTGGGGCCTCGGGCACAGATACGCAGTATTTT
NA TRBJ1-2 TRBV2 TRBD1 CASRRRGLNYGYTF TGTGCCAGCAGGAGGAGGGGGCTGAACTATGGCTACACCTTC
NA TRBJ2-7 TRBV5-5 NA CASSFMGTPSYEQYF TGTGCCAGCAGCTTTATGGGGACTCCGAGCTACGAGCAGTACTTC
few TRBJ1-2 TRBV5-4 TRBD1 CASSTGDRGYTF TGTGCCAGCAGCACAGGGGATCGTGGCTACACCTTC
NA TRBJ1-4 TRBV7-2 TRBD1 CASSLSGTDNEKLFF TGTGCCAGCAGCTTGTCCGGGACAGATAATGAAAAACTGTTTTTT
NA TRBJ1-3 TRBV19 TRBD1 CAIPKTLQGARNTIYF TGTGCCATCCCGAAGACCCTACAGGGGGCAAGAAACACCATATATTTT
once TRBJ2-3 TRBV6-5 TRBD1 CASRSTGGADTQYF TGTGCCAGCAGATCGACAGGGGGGGCAGATACGCAGTATTTT
NA TRBJ2-3 TRBV4-3 NA CASSQDISSNTQYF TGCGCCAGCAGCCAAGATATTAGCAGTAATACGCAGTATTTT
NA TRBJ2-1 TRBV5-1 NA CASTRYRSSYNEQFF TGCGCCAGCACCAGATACAGAAGCTCCTACAATGAGCAGTTCTTC
NA TRBJ1-2 TRBV19 TRBD1 CASRWDRTNYGYTF TGTGCCAGTAGATGGGACAGGACAAACTATGGCTACACCTTC
once TRBJ2-2 TRBV4-3 TRBD1 CASRNRGAGELFF TGCGCCAGCAGAAACAGGGGTGCTGGGGAGCTGTTTTTT
NA TRBJ1-2 TRBV9 NA CASSPQVSGAGLGGYTF TGTGCCAGCAGCCCTCAAGTATCAGGGGCTGGCCTGGGAGGCTACACCTTC
once TRBJ1-5 TRBV12-2 NA CASRLAEATGLSQPQHF TGTGCAAGTCGCTTAGCCGAGGCGACAGGGCTGAGTCAGCCCCAGCATTTT
NA TRBJ2-1 TRBV29-1 NA CSVEDPQDYNEQFF TGCAGCGTTGAAGATCCACAGGACTACAATGAGCAGTTCTTC
NA TRBJ1-2 TRBV5-1 NA CASSPFQGRYGYTF TGCGCCAGCAGCCCATTCCAGGGCCGCTATGGCTACACCTTC
once TRBJ1-1 TRBV7-9 NA CASSPPGESGVGEAFF TGTGCCAGCAGCCCCCCTGGGGAGTCCGGGGTCGGTGAAGCTTTCTTT
NA TRBJ1-2 TRBV15 TRBD1 CATSSDRGGYGYTF TGTGCCACCAGCAGCGACAGGGGGGGCTATGGCTACACCTTC
NA TRBJ2-1 TRBV4-1 NA CASTPDIKFLLSYNEQFF TGCGCCAGCACCCCGGACATAAAGTTCCTCCTTTCCTACAATGAGCAGTTCTTC
once TRBJ1-2 TRBV9 TRBD1 CASSDQIDRAASYGYTF TGTGCCAGCAGCGACCAAATCGACAGGGCGGCAAGCTATGGCTACACCTTC
NA TRBJ2-2 TRBV11-3 TRBD1 CASSLGGGANTGELFF TGTGCCAGCAGCTTAGGAGGGGGCGCGAACACCGGGGAGCTGTTTTTT
NA TRBJ1-2 TRBV12-3/TRBV12-4 NA CASSLHLQDYTF TGTGCCAGCAGTTTACATCTACAGGACTACACCTTC
once TRBJ2-3 TRBV7-9 TRBD1 CASSFGHRGRTTDTQYF TGTGCCAGCAGCTTTGGTCACAGGGGGCGTACGACAGATACGCAGTATTTT
NA TRBJ2-3 TRBV7-9 TRBD2 CASSLGGTSGSSDTQYF TGTGCCAGCAGCTTGGGCGGGACTAGCGGGTCGTCAGATACGCAGTATTTT
NA TRBJ1-2 TRBV9 NA CASSVGQYGYTF TGTGCCAGCAGCGTAGGACAGTATGGCTACACCTTC
NA TRBJ1-5 TRBV3-1/TRBV3-2 NA CASSPHAWGRSNQPQHF TGTGCCAGCAGCCCCCACGCTTGGGGGCGTAGCAATCAGCCCCAGCATTTT
NA TRBJ1-2 TRBV5-4 TRBD1 CASSSYRGLRLYGYTF TGTGCCAGCAGCTCCTACAGGGGGCTACGTCTATATGGCTACACCTTC